This TCR beta chain was captured by sequencing in a study of blood T cell repertoires in COVID-19. Study information: Acute and convalescent COVID-19 specimens originated in the United States, Italy and Spain. Sample material is recorded as cDNA or gDNA derived from T cells, B-cell-depleted T cells, or PBMCs.

CDR1 SQVTM and CDR2 ANQGSEA come from the germline V gene. Trimming took 5 bases from V and 0 from J, leaving 8 bases between them. The CDR3 contains 13 residues. This table comes from immunoSEQ multiplex PCR, and its TCRdb copy is limited to in-frame clones, with some not included. The sample has 45,000 to 70,000 clones, roughly four fifths seen once; the top ten hold around 8.7%. The sample taken for sequencing was peripheral blood. The J gene is TRBJ1-3, the V gene TRBV29-1, with a weak D call TRBD1 (5 bases). The clonotype originates from a woman of 80 years or more with acute or convalescent COVID-19. The CDR3: CSVMDNSGNTIYF. The CDR3 DNA reads as TGCAGCGTTATGGACAACTCTGGAAACACCATATATTTT. The full variable domain, in which reference TRBV29-1 and TRBJ1-3 provide the parts outside the CDR3, is SAVISQKPSRDICQRGTSLTIQCQVDSQVTMMFWYRQQPGQSLTLIATANQGSEATYESGFVIDKFPISRPNLTFSTLTVSNMSPEDSSIYLCSVMDNSGNTIYFGEGSWLTVV.